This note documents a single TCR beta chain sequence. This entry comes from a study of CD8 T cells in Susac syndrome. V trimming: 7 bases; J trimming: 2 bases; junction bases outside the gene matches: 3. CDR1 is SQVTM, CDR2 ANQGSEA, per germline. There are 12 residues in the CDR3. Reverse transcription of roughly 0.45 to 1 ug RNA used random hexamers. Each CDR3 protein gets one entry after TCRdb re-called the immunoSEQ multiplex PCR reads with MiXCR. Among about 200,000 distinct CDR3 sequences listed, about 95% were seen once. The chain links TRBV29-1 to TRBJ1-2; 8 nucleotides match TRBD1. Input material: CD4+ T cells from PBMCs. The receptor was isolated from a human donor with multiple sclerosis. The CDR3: CSADRGNYGYTF. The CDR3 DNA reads TGCAGCGCCGACAGGGGCAACTATGGCTACACCTTC. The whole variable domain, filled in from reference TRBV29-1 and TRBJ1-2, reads SAVISQKPSRDICQRGTSLTIQCQVDSQVTMMFWYRQQPGQSLTLIATANQGSEATYESGFVIDKFPISRPNLTFSTLTVSNMSPEDSSIYLCSADRGNYGYTFGSGTRLTVV.